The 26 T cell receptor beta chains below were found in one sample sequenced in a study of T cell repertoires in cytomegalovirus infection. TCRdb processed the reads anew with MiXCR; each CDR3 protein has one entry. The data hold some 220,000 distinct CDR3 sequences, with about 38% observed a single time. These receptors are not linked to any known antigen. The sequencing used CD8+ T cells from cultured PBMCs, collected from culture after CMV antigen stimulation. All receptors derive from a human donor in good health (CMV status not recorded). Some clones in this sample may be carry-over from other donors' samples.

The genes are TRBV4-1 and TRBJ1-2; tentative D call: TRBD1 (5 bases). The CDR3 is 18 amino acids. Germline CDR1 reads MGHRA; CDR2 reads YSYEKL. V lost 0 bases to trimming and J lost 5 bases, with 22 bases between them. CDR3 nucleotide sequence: TGCGCCAGCAGCCAAGATGGTCACCCGCACGGGGGGTTTTATGGCTACACCTTC. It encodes CASSQDGHPHGGFYGYTF.

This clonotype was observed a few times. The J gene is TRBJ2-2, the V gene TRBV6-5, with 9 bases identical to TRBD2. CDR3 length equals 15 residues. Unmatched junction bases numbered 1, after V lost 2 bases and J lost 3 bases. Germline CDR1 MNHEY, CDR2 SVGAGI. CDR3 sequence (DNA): TGTGCCAGCAGTTACGTAGCGGGGGACACCGGGGAGCTGTTTTTT. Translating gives CASSYVAGDTGELFF.

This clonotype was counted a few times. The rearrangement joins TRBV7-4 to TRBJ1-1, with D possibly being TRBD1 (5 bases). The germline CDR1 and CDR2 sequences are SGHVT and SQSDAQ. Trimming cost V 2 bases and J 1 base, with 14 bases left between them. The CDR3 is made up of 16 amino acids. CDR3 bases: TGTGCCAGCAGCTTAACCTTACAGGAGCCGAACACTGAAGCTTTCTTT. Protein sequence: CASSLTLQEPNTEAFF.

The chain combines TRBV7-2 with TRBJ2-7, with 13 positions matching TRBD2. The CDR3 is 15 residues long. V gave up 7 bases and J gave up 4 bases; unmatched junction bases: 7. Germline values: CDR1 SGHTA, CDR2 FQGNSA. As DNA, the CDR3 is TGTGCCAGCAAGACTAGCGGGAGGCCGGGGTACGAGCAGTACTTC. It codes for CASKTSGRPGYEQYF. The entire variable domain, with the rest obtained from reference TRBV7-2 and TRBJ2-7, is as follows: GAGVSQSPSNKVTEKGKDVELRCDPISGHTALYWYRQSLGQGLEFLIYFQGNSAPDKSGLPSDRFSAERTGGSVSTLTIQRTQQEDSAVYLCASKTSGRPGYEQYFGPGTRLTVT.

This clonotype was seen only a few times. The CDR3 loop is CASSLKEYNSPLHF. Here the CDR3 DNA reads TGTGCCAGCAGTTTAAAAGAGTATAATTCACCCCTCCACTTT. The genes are TRBV27 and TRBJ1-6; D not resolved. V lost 2 bases, J lost 4 bases, and 6 bases lay in between. In germline, CDR1 is MNHEY, CDR2 SMNVEV (reference sequence). The CDR3 runs to 14 residues.

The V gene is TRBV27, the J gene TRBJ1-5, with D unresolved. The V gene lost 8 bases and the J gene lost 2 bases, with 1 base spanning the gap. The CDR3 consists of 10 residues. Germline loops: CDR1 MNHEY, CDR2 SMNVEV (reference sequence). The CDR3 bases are TGTGCCAGCGGCAATCAGCCCCAGCATTTT. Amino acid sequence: CASGNQPQHF.

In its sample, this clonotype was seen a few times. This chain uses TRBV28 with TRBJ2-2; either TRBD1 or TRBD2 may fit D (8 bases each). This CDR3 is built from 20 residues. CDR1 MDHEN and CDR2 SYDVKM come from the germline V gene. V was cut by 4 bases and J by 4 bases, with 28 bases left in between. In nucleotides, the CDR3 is TGTGCCAGCAGTTCTCGGACAGGGATTATAGCGGGACCACGCACCGGGGAGCTGTTTTTT. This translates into CASSSRTGIIAGPRTGELFF.

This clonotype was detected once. CDR3 sequence reads: CASSISGGNEQFF. The CDR3 DNA reads as TGTGCCAGTAGTATTAGTGGCGGCAATGAGCAGTTCTTC. The chain employs TRBV19 and TRBJ2-1, with no clear D. Trimming took off 3 bases at V and 6 bases at J, with 9 bases between the two ends. The CDR3 spans 13 residues. In germline, CDR1 is LNHDA, CDR2 SQIVND (reference sequence).

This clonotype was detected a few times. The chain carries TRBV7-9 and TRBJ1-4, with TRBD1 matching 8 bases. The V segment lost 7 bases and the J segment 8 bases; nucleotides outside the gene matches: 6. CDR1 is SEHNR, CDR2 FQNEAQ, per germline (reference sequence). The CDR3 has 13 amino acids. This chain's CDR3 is CASIHRQGEKLFF. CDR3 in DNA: TGTGCCAGCATCCACCGACAGGGGGAAAAACTGTTTTTT.

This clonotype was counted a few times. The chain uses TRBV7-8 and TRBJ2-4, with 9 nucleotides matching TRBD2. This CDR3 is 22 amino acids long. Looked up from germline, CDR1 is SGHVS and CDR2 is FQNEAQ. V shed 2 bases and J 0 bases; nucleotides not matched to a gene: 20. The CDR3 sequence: CASSLLGRGGRGELIAKNIQYF. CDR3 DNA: TGTGCCAGCAGCTTATTGGGGCGGGGGGGCAGGGGGGAATTGATAGCCAAAAACATTCAGTACTTC.

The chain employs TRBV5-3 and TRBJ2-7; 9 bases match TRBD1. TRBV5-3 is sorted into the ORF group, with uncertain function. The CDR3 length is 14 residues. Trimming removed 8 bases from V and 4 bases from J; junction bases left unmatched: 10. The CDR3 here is CASSLDRGGYEQYF. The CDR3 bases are TGTGCCAGCAGTTTGGACAGGGGCGGGTACGAGCAGTACTTC.

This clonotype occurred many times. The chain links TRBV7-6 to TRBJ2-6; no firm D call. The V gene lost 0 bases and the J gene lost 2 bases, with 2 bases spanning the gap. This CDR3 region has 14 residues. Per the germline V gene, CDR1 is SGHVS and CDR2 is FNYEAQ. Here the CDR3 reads CASSLAPGANVLTF. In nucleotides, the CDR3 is TGTGCCAGCAGCTTAGCCCCTGGGGCCAACGTCCTGACTTTC.

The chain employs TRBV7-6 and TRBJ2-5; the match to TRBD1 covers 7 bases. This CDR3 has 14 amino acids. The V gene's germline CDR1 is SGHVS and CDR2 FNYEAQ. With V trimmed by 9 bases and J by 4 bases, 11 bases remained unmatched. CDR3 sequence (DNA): TGTGCCAGAAGGGGGCGAGGTGTGTTAGAGACCCAGTACTTC. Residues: CARRGRGVLETQYF.

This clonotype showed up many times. This CDR3 reads CASSWPTGNTIYF. The CDR3 region has the DNA TGTGCCAGCAGTTGGCCCACTGGAAACACCATATATTTT. The V gene is TRBV7-2, the J gene TRBJ1-3; D call uncertain. The CDR3 sequence is 13 residues long. Per germline, CDR1 SGHTA and CDR2 FQGNSA. Deletions cut 6 bases from V and 2 bases from J, with 8 bases between. The full variable domain, with the rest looked up from reference TRBV7-2 and TRBJ1-3, is GAGVSQSPSNKVTEKGKDVELRCDPISGHTALYWYRQSLGQGLEFLIYFQGNSAPDKSGLPSDRFSAERTGGSVSTLTIQRTQQEDSAVYLCASSWPTGNTIYFGEGSWLTVV.

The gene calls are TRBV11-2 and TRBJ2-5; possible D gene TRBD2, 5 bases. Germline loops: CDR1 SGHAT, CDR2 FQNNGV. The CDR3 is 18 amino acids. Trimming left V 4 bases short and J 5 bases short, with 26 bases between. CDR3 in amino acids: CASSSPVSRVGMRETQYF. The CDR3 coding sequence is TGTGCCAGCAGCTCCCCGGTTTCGCGGGTGGGTATGAGGGAGACCCAGTACTTC.

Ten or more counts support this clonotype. CDR3 loop: CASSEAREILTYNEQFF. DNA for the CDR3: TGTGCCAGCAGTGAAGCGCGTGAGATCCTCACCTACAATGAGCAGTTCTTC. V is TRBV6-1 and J is TRBJ2-1; D is unresolved. The V end was cut by 0 bases, the J end by 2 bases, with 14 bases between. The CDR3 sequence is 17 residues long. Germline assignment: CDR1 MNHNS and CDR2 SASEGT.

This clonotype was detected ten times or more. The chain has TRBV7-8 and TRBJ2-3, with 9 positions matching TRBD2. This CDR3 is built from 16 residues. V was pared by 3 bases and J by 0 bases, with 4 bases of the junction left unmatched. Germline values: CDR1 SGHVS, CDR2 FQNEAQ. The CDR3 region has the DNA TGTGCCAGCAGCTTTTGGACTAGCGCTAGCACAGATACGCAGTATTTT. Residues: CASSFWTSASTDTQYF.

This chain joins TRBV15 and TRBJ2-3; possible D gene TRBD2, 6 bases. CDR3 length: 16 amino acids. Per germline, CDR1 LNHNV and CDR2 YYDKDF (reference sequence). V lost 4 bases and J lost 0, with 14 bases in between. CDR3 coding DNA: TGTGCCACCAGCAACCCGGAGGGGACTAGCACAGATACGCAGTATTTT. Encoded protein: CATSNPEGTSTDTQYF. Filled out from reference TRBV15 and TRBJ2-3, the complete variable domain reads DAMVIQNPRYQVTQFGKPVTLSCSQTLNHNVMYWYQQKSSQAPKLLFHYYDKDFNNEADTPDNFQSRRPNTSFCFLDIRSPGLGDTAMYLCATSNPEGTSTDTQYFGPGTRLTVL.

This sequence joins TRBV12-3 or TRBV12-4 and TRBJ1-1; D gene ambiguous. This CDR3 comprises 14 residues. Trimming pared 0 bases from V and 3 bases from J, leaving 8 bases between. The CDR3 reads CASSLAARDTEAFF. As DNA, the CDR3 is TGTGCCAGCAGTTTAGCGGCCCGGGACACTGAAGCTTTCTTT.

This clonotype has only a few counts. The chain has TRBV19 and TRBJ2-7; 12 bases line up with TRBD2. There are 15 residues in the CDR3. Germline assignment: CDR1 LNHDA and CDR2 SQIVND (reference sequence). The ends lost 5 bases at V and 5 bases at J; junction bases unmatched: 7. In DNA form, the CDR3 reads TGTGCCAGTAGTTTTATGACTAGCGGGAGAAACGAGCAGTACTTC. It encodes CASSFMTSGRNEQYF.

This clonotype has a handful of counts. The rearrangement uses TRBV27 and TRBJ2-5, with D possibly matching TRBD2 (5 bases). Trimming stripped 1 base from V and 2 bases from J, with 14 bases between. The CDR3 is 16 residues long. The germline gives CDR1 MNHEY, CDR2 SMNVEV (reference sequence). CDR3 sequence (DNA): TGTGCCAGCAGTTTATATCGCAGGTCGGGGCAAGAGACCCAGTACTTC. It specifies CASSLYRRSGQETQYF.

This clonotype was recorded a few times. The CDR3 DNA reads TGTGCCAGCAGCCTAACTAGCGGATTCTACAATGAGCAGTTCTTC. Protein product: CASSLTSGFYNEQFF. The rearrangement links TRBV7-6 to TRBJ2-1; 8 bases match TRBD2. The germline V gene encodes CDR1 SGHVS and CDR2 FNYEAQ. The V and J ends lost 5 bases and 3 bases, in that order; junction bases with no gene match: 6. There are 15 residues in the CDR3.

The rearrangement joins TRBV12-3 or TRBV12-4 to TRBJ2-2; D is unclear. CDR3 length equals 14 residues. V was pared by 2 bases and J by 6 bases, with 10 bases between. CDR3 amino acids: CASSLTPPPGELFF. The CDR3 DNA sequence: TGTGCCAGCAGTTTAACCCCACCCCCCGGGGAGCTGTTTTTT.

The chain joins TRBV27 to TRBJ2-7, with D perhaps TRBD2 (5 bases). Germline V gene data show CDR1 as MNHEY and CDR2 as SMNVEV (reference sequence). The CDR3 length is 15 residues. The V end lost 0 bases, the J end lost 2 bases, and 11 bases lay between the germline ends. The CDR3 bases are TGTGCCAGCAGTTTATCGCAGAGGACTCCCTACGAGCAGTACTTC. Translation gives CASSLSQRTPYEQYF.

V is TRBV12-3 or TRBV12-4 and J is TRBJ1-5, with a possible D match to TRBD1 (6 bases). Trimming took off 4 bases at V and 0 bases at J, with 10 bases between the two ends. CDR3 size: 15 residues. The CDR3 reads CASSSDSVSNQPQHF. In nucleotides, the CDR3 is TGTGCCAGCAGTTCGGACAGTGTTAGCAATCAGCCCCAGCATTTT.

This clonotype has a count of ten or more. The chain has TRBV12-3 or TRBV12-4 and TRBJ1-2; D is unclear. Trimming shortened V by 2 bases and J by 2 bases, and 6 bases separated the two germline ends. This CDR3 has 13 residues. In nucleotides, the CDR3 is TGTGCCAGCAGTTTACCCGGCAACTATGGCTACACCTTC. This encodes CASSLPGNYGYTF.